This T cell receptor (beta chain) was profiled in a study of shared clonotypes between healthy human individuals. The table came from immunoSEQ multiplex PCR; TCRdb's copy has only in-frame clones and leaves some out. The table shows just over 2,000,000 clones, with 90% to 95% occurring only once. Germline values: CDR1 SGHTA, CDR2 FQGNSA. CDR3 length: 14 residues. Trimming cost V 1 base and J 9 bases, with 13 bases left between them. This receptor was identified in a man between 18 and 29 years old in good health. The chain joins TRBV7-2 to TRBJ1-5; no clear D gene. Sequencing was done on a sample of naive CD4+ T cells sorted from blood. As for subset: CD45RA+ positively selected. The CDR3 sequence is CASSLDSVLGPQHF. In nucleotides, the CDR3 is TGTGCCAGCAGCTTAGACTCAGTCCTCGGGCCCCAGCATTTT. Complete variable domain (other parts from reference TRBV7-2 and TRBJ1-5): GAGVSQSPSNKVTEKGKDVELRCDPISGHTALYWYRQSLGQGLEFLIYFQGNSAPDKSGLPSDRFSAERTGGSVSTLTIQRTQQEDSAVYLCASSLDSVLGPQHFGDGTRLSIL.